This T cell receptor (beta chain) was obtained from a study of PD-1 blockade in classical Hodgkin lymphoma. TCRdb keeps only in-frame clones here, not all; method: immunoSEQ multiplex PCR. The data contain 30,000 or so clones, about 93% of them singletons. With regard to this clone: The target antigen is unknown.

Every patient had relapsed following autologous stem cell transplantation, and cohorts differed in brentuximab vedotin exposure. With magnetic negative selection, CD4+ T cells were purified from PBMCs that had been thawed. Trimming took 7 bases from V and 4 from J, leaving 12 bases between them. From germline, CDR1 is ENHRY and CDR2 SYGVKD. There are 13 residues in the CDR3. Notes on the study in general: When set against healthy donors, newly diagnosed patients were reported to show lower baseline TCR diversity. A significant rise in TCR diversity was seen by C4D1 for CD4+ cells but not for CD8+ cells.

This chain joins TRBV10-3 and TRBJ2-3; perhaps TRBD2 as D (6 bases). Sequences were derived from CD4+ T cells from blood, sampled at baseline. This receptor was obtained from a human donor with classical Hodgkin lymphoma. The DNA for the CDR3 is TGTGCCATCATGGCGGGGCGGGCAGATACGCAGTATTTT. The encoded protein is CAIMAGRADTQYF.